Here is one T cell receptor (beta chain) with its context. This sample is drawn from a study of blood T cell repertoires in COVID-19. The wider study: Acute and convalescent COVID-19 specimens originated in the United States, Italy and Spain. PBMCs, B-cell-depleted T cells, or T cells were the source of the cDNA or gDNA that made up the material.

TCRdb's copy holds only in-frame clones and misses some; the assay was immunoSEQ multiplex PCR. The profile shows about 98,000 clones, around 90% of them singletons. Germline V gene sequence: CDR1 LNHDA, CDR2 SQIVND (reference sequence). The CDR3 has 14 amino acids. Trimming removed 6 bases at V and 0 bases at J, with 12 bases between. V and J are TRBV19 and TRBJ2-7; tentatively, D is TRBD1 (6 bases). Sequencing used peripheral blood. The sequence was collected from a middle-aged man with active COVID-19. DNA for the CDR3: TGTGCCAGTAGCCAGACAGGTTCCTCCTACGAGCAGTACTTC. Protein sequence: CASSQTGSSYEQYF.